The next 27 T cell receptor beta chains were all read from a single sample in a study of cytomegalovirus exposure and HLA in healthy donors. Amplification used 60 Vbeta primers and 13 Jbeta primers. Sequencing was performed with immunoSEQ multiplex PCR; in TCRdb, only in-frame clones are kept and a portion is missing. The data contain approximately 130,000 clones, around 84% of them singletons. The sample consisted of PBMCs. Receptors originate from a woman in her thirties or forties in good health and CMV-seronegative.

The chain combines TRBV6-1 with TRBJ2-7; 8 bases line up with TRBD2. The CDR3 has 16 amino acids. Germline CDR1 reads MNHNS; CDR2 reads SASEGT. V gave up 4 bases and J gave up 3 bases; unmatched junction bases: 11. The DNA for the CDR3 is TGTGCCAGCAGTGTTCACTCCGGGGGGGCGGGCTACGAGCAGTACTTC. This codes for CASSVHSGGAGYEQYF.

This clone has a handful of counts. The genes are TRBV2 and TRBJ2-7, with 11 bases matching TRBD2. Germline V gene lookup returns CDR1 SNHLY and CDR2 FYNNEI. The CDR3 runs 14 residues. Germline trimming cut 4 bases from V and 1 base from J; bases unmatched to any gene: 0. As DNA, the CDR3 is TGTGCCAGCAGTGGACTAGCGGGGTCCTACGAGCAGTACTTC. Its protein is CASSGLAGSYEQYF.

This clone was found once. This chain connects TRBV7-9 to TRBJ1-2, with 7 bases identical to TRBD1. With V trimmed by 5 bases and J by 7 bases, 10 bases remained unmatched. The V gene's germline CDR1 is SEHNR and CDR2 FQNEAQ (reference sequence). This CDR3 spans 14 amino acids. DNA for the CDR3: TGTGCCAGCAGCCCAACAGGGGACATATTTGGCTACACCTTC. Protein: CASSPTGDIFGYTF.

This chain joins TRBV11-2 and TRBJ1-1; no clear D. Trimming stripped 2 bases from V and 1 base from J, with 8 bases between. CDR1 and CDR2 (germline): SGHAT, FQNNGV. This CDR3 is built from 14 residues. CDR3 protein: CASSLSARNTEAFF. CDR3 bases: TGTGCCAGCAGCTTAAGTGCGAGGAACACTGAAGCTTTCTTT.

The chain joins TRBV6-1 to TRBJ2-7; TRBD2 is a possible D gene (6 bases). This CDR3 spans 11 amino acids. Germline V gene sequence: CDR1 MNHNS, CDR2 SASEGT. The V and J ends lost 6 bases and 3 bases respectively, with 6 bases between them. The CDR3 nucleotides read TGTGCCAGCAGGGACTACTACGAGCAGTACTTC. Translation: CASRDYYEQYF.

The chain employs TRBV5-1 and TRBJ2-5; 11 positions match TRBD2. The CDR3 runs 16 residues. The ends lost 3 bases at V and 2 bases at J; junction bases unmatched: 6. From germline, CDR1 is SGHRS and CDR2 YFSETQ. CDR3 protein: CASSWGTSGPQETQYF. Written as DNA, the CDR3 is TGCGCCAGCAGCTGGGGGACTAGCGGCCCACAAGAGACCCAGTACTTC. The complete variable domain, with remaining parts taken from reference TRBV5-1 and TRBJ2-5, reads KAGVTQTPRYLIKTRGQQVTLSCSPISGHRSVSWYQQTPGQGLQFLFEYFSETQRNKGNFPGRFSGRQFSNSRSEMNVSTLELGDSALYLCASSWGTSGPQETQYFGPGTRLLVL.

This clone was seen a handful of times. The chain uses TRBV11-2 and TRBJ2-1; 7 positions agree with TRBD1. Germline CDR1 SGHAT, CDR2 FQNNGV. V lost 3 bases and J lost 6; bases outside the gene matches: 20. This CDR3 is 19 amino acids long. The CDR3 sequence: CASSFRYRPTGRGSNEQFF. In nucleotides, the CDR3 is TGTGCCAGCAGCTTTAGATATCGCCCGACAGGGAGAGGTTCCAATGAGCAGTTCTTC.

The chain employs TRBV6-1 and TRBJ1-3; D uncertain. Trimming left V 5 bases short and J 4 bases short, with 9 bases between. CDR1 and CDR2 (germline): MNHNS, SASEGT. The CDR3 extends over 13 amino acids. The CDR3 bases are TGTGCCAGCAGTCCTACAGCAGGAAACACCATATATTTT. It is translated as CASSPTAGNTIYF.

This clone was detected only once. The rearrangement links TRBV19 to TRBJ2-7; TRBD2 aligns across 10 bases. Trimming at V came to 10 bases and at J to 0 bases, leaving 9 bases not matched to a gene. The CDR3 is 15 residues long. Germline CDR1 is LNHDA and CDR2 is SQIVND (reference sequence). CDR3 DNA sequence: TGTGCCAACCAACTAGCGGGAAAGAGCTCCTACGAGCAGTACTTC. Protein product: CANQLAGKSSYEQYF.

The CDR3 DNA sequence: TGTGCCAGTAGTACTCTAGTGGGGGCGCGGATAGCTACGCAGTATTTT. This encodes CASSTLVGARIATQYF. This sequence joins TRBV19 and TRBJ2-3, with D possibly being TRBD1 (6 bases). The CDR3 consists of 16 residues. The V end lost 4 bases, the J end lost 8 bases, and 22 bases lay between the germline ends. The germline V gene has CDR1 LNHDA and CDR2 SQIVND (reference sequence).

This sequence joins TRBV6-5 and TRBJ1-1, with 7 bases aligning to TRBD1. J gave up 1 base and V 6 bases, and 2 bases lay outside the gene matches. The germline CDR1 and CDR2 sequences are MNHEY and SVGAGI. This CDR3 has 13 residues. DNA of the CDR3: TGTGCCAGCAGACAGGGGCAGAACACTGAAGCTTTCTTT. This gives the protein CASRQGQNTEAFF.

About this clone itself: Other DNA sequences in this specimen translate into the identical CDR3. The chain couples TRBV5-1 to TRBJ2-7; 13 bases are shared with TRBD2. This CDR3 region has 16 residues. J was trimmed by 3 bases and V by 4 bases; bases with no gene match: 7. Per germline, CDR1 SGHRS and CDR2 YFSETQ. CDR3 loop: CASSPRTSGGSYEQYF. CDR3 DNA sequence: TGCGCCAGCAGCCCCCGGACTAGCGGGGGAAGCTACGAGCAGTACTTC.

This rearrangement joins TRBV5-4 to TRBJ2-7, with 15 positions matching TRBD2. Germline values: CDR1 SGHNT, CDR2 YYREEE (reference sequence). This CDR3 region has 15 residues. With 0 bases clipped from V and 6 bases from J, the junction kept 1 base outside the gene matches. For the CDR3, the DNA is TGTGCCAGCAGCTTGGGGACTAGCGGGAGGGGCGAGCAGTACTTC. Protein product: CASSLGTSGRGEQYF.

The chain recombines TRBV15 with TRBJ2-7; D is undetermined. Trimming shortened V by 2 bases and J by 0 bases, and 5 bases separated the two germline ends. Germline V gives CDR1 LNHNV, CDR2 YYDKDF (reference sequence). The length of the CDR3 is 13 residues. The CDR3 sequence: CATSRTASYEQYF. DNA of the CDR3: TGTGCCACCAGCAGAACAGCCTCCTACGAGCAGTACTTC.

The genes are TRBV7-2 and TRBJ2-3; possible D gene TRBD2, 6 bases. V was clipped by 5 bases and J by 1 base, with 13 bases between them. The CDR3 totals 15 residues. Germline V gene lookup returns CDR1 SGHTA and CDR2 FQGNSA. The CDR3 DNA reads as TGTGCCAGCAGCCGGGACTTTTCTGGCACAGATACGCAGTATTTT. As protein: CASSRDFSGTDTQYF.

V and J are TRBV6-4 and TRBJ2-7, with 7 bases lining up with TRBD2. From germline, CDR1 is MRHNA and CDR2 SNTAGT. The trim removed 7 bases at V and 12 bases at J, leaving 9 bases unmatched. The CDR3 has 11 residues. The CDR3 loop is CASTGRPRTYF. In nucleotides, the CDR3 is TGTGCCAGCACCGGGAGGCCCCGTACGTACTTC.

V and J are TRBV2 and TRBJ2-5; 8 bases line up with TRBD2. Looked up from germline, CDR1 is SNHLY and CDR2 is FYNNEI. The CDR3 length is 12 residues. With 11 bases clipped from V and 5 bases from J, the junction kept 7 bases outside the gene matches. The DNA for the CDR3 is TGTGCCGGTAGCGGGGACGAGGAGACCCAGTACTTC. As protein: CAGSGDEETQYF.

This chain uses TRBV5-1 with TRBJ1-3; D gene unclear. This CDR3 has 15 residues. Germline V gives CDR1 SGHRS, CDR2 YFSETQ. The V end was cut by 5 bases, the J end by 0 bases, with 12 bases between. The CDR3 sequence is CASSDGLISGNTIYF. CDR3 DNA sequence: TGCGCCAGCAGTGATGGGCTGATCTCTGGAAACACCATATATTTT.

This clone was detected only a few times. At the DNA level, this CDR3 is encoded by other sequences in the same sample as well. This rearrangement joins TRBV27 to TRBJ2-3; no firm D call. Germline values: CDR1 MNHEY, CDR2 SMNVEV (reference sequence). V was cut by 6 bases and J by 2 bases, with 6 bases left in between. This CDR3 region has 12 residues. The CDR3 region is CASRGVTDTQYF. For the CDR3, the DNA is TGTGCCAGCAGGGGCGTCACAGATACGCAGTATTTT.

This sequence joins TRBV4-3 and TRBJ2-1; 7 nucleotides match TRBD1. This CDR3 comprises 16 residues. V was clipped by 2 bases and J by 6 bases; unmatched bases: 10. The V gene's germline CDR1 is LGHNA and CDR2 YSLEER. The CDR3 loop is CASSQHDRVPRNEQFF. The CDR3 DNA sequence: TGCGCCAGCAGCCAACATGACAGGGTCCCTCGCAATGAGCAGTTCTTC.

The chain carries TRBV7-2 and TRBJ1-2, with TRBD1 identical over 9 bases. The CDR3 runs 11 residues. Germline V CDR1 and CDR2: SGHTA, FQGNSA. J gave up 8 bases and V 10 bases, and 5 bases lay outside the gene matches. The CDR3 sequence: CATTGGDGYTF. DNA of the CDR3: TGTGCCACCACAGGGGGCGACGGCTACACCTTC.

The V and J genes are TRBV2 and TRBJ1-1; TRBD1 might be the D (5 bases). This CDR3 contains 14 residues. V was shortened by 6 bases and J by 4 bases, with 15 bases between the two germline ends. Germline V gene sequence: CDR1 SNHLY, CDR2 FYNNEI. CDR3 nucleotide sequence: TGTGCCAGCAGGACTAGCAGGGAGAGCACTGAAGCTTTCTTT. Translated, it gives CASRTSRESTEAFF.

The chain employs TRBV13 and TRBJ2-1, with 8 nucleotides matching TRBD2. CDR1 is PRHDT and CDR2 is FYEKMQ in the germline V gene (reference sequence). The CDR3 loop spans 13 amino acids. V lost 4 bases, J lost 6 bases, and 2 bases stayed unmatched. CDR3 nucleotide sequence: TGTGCCAGCAGCTGGGGGACTAGCAATGAGCAGTTCTTC. Protein product: CASSWGTSNEQFF.

The CDR3 protein is CASSLSLAGANTDTQYF. CDR3 nucleotide sequence: TGTGCCAGCAGCTTAAGCCTAGCGGGAGCTAACACAGATACGCAGTATTTT. The rearrangement uses TRBV11-1 and TRBJ2-3, with 10 bases identical to TRBD2. The germline V gene has CDR1 SGHAT and CDR2 FQDESV (reference sequence). This CDR3 spans 17 amino acids. Unmatched junction bases numbered 7, after V lost 2 bases and J lost 2 bases.

This clone appeared a few times. The J gene is TRBJ2-5, the V gene TRBV18; 10 bases align to TRBD1. The tail of the sequence fits TRBJ2-7 better, so the J call may be wrong. This CDR3 has 18 residues. Germline CDR1 KGHSH, CDR2 LQKENI. As DNA, the CDR3 is TGTGCCAGCTCACTCTACCGCCGACAGGGGGCTGAGACCTACGAGCAGTACTTC. As protein: CASSLYRRQGAETYEQYF.

The chain uses TRBV2 and TRBJ2-7; 9 nucleotides line up with TRBD2. The CDR3 extends over 14 amino acids. Per germline, CDR1 SNHLY and CDR2 FYNNEI. V gave up 4 bases and J gave up 5 bases; unmatched junction bases: 6. The CDR3 DNA sequence: TGTGCCAGCAGTGGACTAGCGGATATTAACGAGCAGTACTTC. Its translation is CASSGLADINEQYF.

The sample holds a few counts of this clone. V usage is TRBV19 and J usage is TRBJ2-7; 11 positions agree with TRBD1. CDR1 LNHDA and CDR2 SQIVND come from the germline V gene (reference sequence). With V trimmed by 7 bases and J by 7 bases, 12 bases remained unmatched. This CDR3 region has 15 residues. The CDR3 reads CASNQPGTGGGEQYF. CDR3 nucleotide sequence: TGTGCCAGTAATCAACCCGGGACAGGGGGAGGAGAGCAGTACTTC.